Each of the 15 T cell receptor beta chains below was sequenced from the same sample in a study of T cell clones after liver transplantation. Using immunoSEQ multiplex PCR, the repertoire was profiled, and TCRdb retains in-frame clones only, with some absent. In the table there are approximately 51,000 clones, approximately 71% of which are singletons. The sample consisted of CD4+ T cells from blood, taken approximately 54 months after liver transplant. The receptors were gathered from a human patient who received a liver transplant. Some T cells may be supplied by the graft donor.

J is TRBJ1-1 and V is TRBV11-1; TRBD1 matches at 8 bases. The CDR3 has 14 amino acids. The V segment lost 3 bases and the J segment 3 bases; nucleotides outside the gene matches: 3. CDR1 is SGHAT and CDR2 is FQDESV in the germline V gene (reference sequence). The CDR3 region is CASSLGQEYTEAFF. The CDR3 nucleotides are TGTGCCAGCAGCTTGGGACAGGAGTACACTGAAGCTTTCTTT.

V is TRBV7-2 and J is TRBJ2-5; D gene uncertain. V lost 1 base to trimming and J lost 5 bases, with 11 bases between them. CDR3 length: 14 residues. The germline gives CDR1 SGHTA, CDR2 FQGNSA. CDR3 in DNA: TGTGCCAGCAGCTTAGTCGCGGCGGCGGAGACCCAGTACTTC. Protein: CASSLVAAAETQYF.

This clone was observed a handful of times. The V gene is TRBV19, the J gene TRBJ1-4; D gene ambiguous. Germline loops: CDR1 LNHDA, CDR2 SQIVND (reference sequence). V was cut by 6 bases and J by 2 bases, with 13 bases left in between. The CDR3 has 15 amino acids. The CDR3 loop reads CASRDLGVTNEKLFF. The CDR3 DNA sequence: TGTGCCAGTAGGGACCTCGGGGTGACTAATGAAAAACTGTTTTTT.

This clone was counted only a few times. The chain couples TRBV7-6 to TRBJ2-7; D unclear. Per germline, CDR1 SGHVS and CDR2 FNYEAQ. V gave up 5 bases and J gave up 3 bases, with 20 bases separating them. The CDR3 has 16 amino acids. The CDR3 DNA is TGTGCCAGCAGCCCATATCCAAAGGGCCAGCGCTACGAGCAGTACTTC. It encodes CASSPYPKGQRYEQYF.

The gene calls are TRBV14 and TRBJ2-3; no definite D call. V lost 0 bases and J 6 bases, leaving 13 bases between the germline ends. The CDR3 totals 15 residues. Germline V CDR1 and CDR2: SGHDN, FVKESK. CDR3 bases: TGTGCCAGCAGCCAAGATAGGTGGGGTGGCGATACGCAGTATTTT. It codes for CASSQDRWGGDTQYF.

The V gene is TRBV18, the J gene TRBJ1-1; perhaps TRBD1 as D (5 bases). Germline CDR1 and CDR2: KGHSH and LQKENI. The CDR3 has 15 residues. V dropped 3 bases and J dropped 4 bases, with 15 bases sitting between them. CDR3 residues: CASSPSGTGGTEAFF. The CDR3, as DNA: TGTGCCAGCTCACCCTCCGGGACCGGGGGCACTGAAGCTTTCTTT.

The gene calls are TRBV28 and TRBJ1-5; TRBD1 matches 9 bases. Germline V gene data show CDR1 as MDHEN and CDR2 as SYDVKM. This CDR3 has 15 residues. The junction had 6 bases not matched to a gene; V was cut back by 7 bases and J by 2 bases. CDR3 sequence (DNA): TGTGCCAGCAAGGGACAGGGCGGGGGCAATCAGCCCCAGCATTTT. Residues: CASKGQGGGNQPQHF. Using reference TRBV28 and TRBJ1-5 for the parts outside the CDR3, the full variable domain is DVKVTQSSRYLVKRTGEKVFLECVQDMDHENMFWYRQDPGLGLRLIYFSYDVKMKEKGDIPEGYSVSREKKERFSLILESASTNQTSMYLCASKGQGGGNQPQHFGDGTRLSIL.

This chain joins TRBV2 and TRBJ2-7; 7 nucleotides align to TRBD2. This CDR3 region has 14 residues. Germline CDR1 reads SNHLY; CDR2 reads FYNNEI. V lost 6 bases and J lost 5; bases outside the gene matches: 10. The CDR3 loop is CASRDGGSIDEQYF. As DNA, the CDR3 is TGTGCCAGCAGGGACGGGGGGAGCATCGACGAGCAGTACTTC.

The J gene is TRBJ1-6, the V gene TRBV6-6, with 12 bases that match TRBD1. The CDR3 runs to 15 residues. Germline CDR1 MNHNY, CDR2 SVGAGI (reference sequence). V trimming: 4 bases; J trimming: 9 bases; junction bases outside the gene matches: 4. The CDR3 region is CASSWRDRGLSPLHF. CDR3 DNA sequence: TGTGCCAGCAGTTGGCGGGACAGGGGGCTTTCACCCCTCCACTTT.

This clone was observed a few times. J is TRBJ1-2 and V is TRBV19; TRBD1 matches at 7 bases. J was trimmed by 2 bases and V by 5 bases; bases with no gene match: 8. This CDR3 is 15 amino acids long. Germline V CDR1 and CDR2: LNHDA, SQIVND (reference sequence). CDR3 sequence reads: CASSRRDSINYGYTF. In DNA form, the CDR3 reads TGTGCCAGTAGTCGACGGGACAGCATAAACTATGGCTACACCTTC.

The chain is built from TRBV7-3 and TRBJ1-6; 7 positions agree with TRBD1. The CDR3 runs 15 residues. J lost 7 bases, V lost 1 base, and 4 bases had no gene match. Germline-derived CDR1 and CDR2 are SGHTA and FQGTGA. The CDR3 loop is CASSLSTGDNSPLHF. The DNA of the CDR3 is TGTGCCAGCAGCTTAAGTACAGGGGACAATTCACCCCTCCACTTT.

The chain recombines TRBV10-3 with TRBJ1-1; D is unresolved. CDR1 and CDR2 from the germline V gene are ENHRY and SYGVKD. The CDR3 contains 13 residues. Trimming cost V 2 bases and J 1 base, with 5 bases left between them. The CDR3 loop is CAISEVPNTEAFF. CDR3 bases: TGTGCCATCAGTGAGGTACCGAACACTGAAGCTTTCTTT.

The chain is built from TRBV5-3 and TRBJ1-2, with D unclear. TRBV5-3 is identified as an open reading frame with a role that is uncertain. Trimming removed 0 bases at V and 5 bases at J, with 11 bases between. The CDR3 sequence is 14 residues long. In DNA, the CDR3 is TGTGCCAGAAGCTTGGTTAGGACCGAGTATGGCTACACCTTC. This translates into CARSLVRTEYGYTF.

This chain links TRBV6-5 with TRBJ1-5, with 8 bases identical to TRBD1. J was trimmed by 5 bases and V by 0 bases; bases with no gene match: 3. The length of the CDR3 is 15 residues. CDR1 and CDR2 (germline): MNHEY, SVGAGI. In DNA form, the CDR3 reads TGTGCCAGCAGTTACTCTGACAGGGGCCATCAGCCCCAGCATTTT. Protein product: CASSYSDRGHQPQHF.

The chain joins TRBV15 to TRBJ2-7; TRBD1 matches 8 bases. Germline trimming cut 7 bases from V and 9 bases from J; bases unmatched to any gene: 11. CDR3 size: 13 residues. Germline V gives CDR1 LNHNV, CDR2 YYDKDF (reference sequence). The CDR3 sequence is CATTLDRESPQYF. Here the CDR3 DNA reads TGTGCCACCACGCTGGACAGGGAGTCCCCGCAGTACTTC.